This T cell receptor beta chain was sequenced during a study of blood T cell repertoires in COVID-19. Overall study context: Material from acute and convalescent COVID-19 was sourced from the United States, Italy and Spain. The analysed material was cDNA or gDNA that came from T cells, B-cell-depleted T cells, or PBMCs.

In the study's own analysis: Cell counts per sample came from amplifying reference gene primers. TCRdb keeps only in-frame clones here, not all; method: immunoSEQ multiplex PCR. That table supplies the V and J calls and clone size; D and trimming were determined from the DNA. The table shows 120,000 to 150,000 clones, with 89% occurring only once. Trimming took off 1 base at V and 4 bases at J, with 19 bases between the two ends. CDR1 and CDR2 from the germline V gene are LNHDA and SQIVND (reference sequence). This CDR3 region has 17 residues. Sequencing was carried out using peripheral blood. The chain employs TRBV19 and TRBJ1-2; maybe TRBD1 (5 bases). This sequence originates from a human donor in a cohort sampled during active COVID-19. For the CDR3, the DNA is TGTGCCAGTAGTATAGTTCGCGGAGGGGATCGGGCCTATGGCTACACCTTC. Translation gives CASSIVRGGDRAYGYTF.